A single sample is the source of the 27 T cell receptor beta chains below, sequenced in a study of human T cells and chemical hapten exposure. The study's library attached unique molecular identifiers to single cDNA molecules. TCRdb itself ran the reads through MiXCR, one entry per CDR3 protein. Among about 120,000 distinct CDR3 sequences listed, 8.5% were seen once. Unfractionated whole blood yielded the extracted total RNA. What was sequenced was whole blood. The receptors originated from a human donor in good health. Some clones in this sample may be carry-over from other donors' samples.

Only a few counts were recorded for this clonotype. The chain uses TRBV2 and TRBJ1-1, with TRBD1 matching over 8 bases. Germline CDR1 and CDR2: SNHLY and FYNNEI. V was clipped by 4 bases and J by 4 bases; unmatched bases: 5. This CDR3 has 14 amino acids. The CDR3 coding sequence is TGTGCCAGCAGTGGACAGGGGTGGAGCACTGAAGCTTTCTTT. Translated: CASSGQGWSTEAFF.

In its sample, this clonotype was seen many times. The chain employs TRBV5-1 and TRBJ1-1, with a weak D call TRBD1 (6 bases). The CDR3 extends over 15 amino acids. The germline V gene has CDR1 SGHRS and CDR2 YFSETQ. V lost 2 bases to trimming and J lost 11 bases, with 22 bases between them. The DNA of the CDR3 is TGCGCCAGCAGCTTCAGCGGGGGCAGGGTTCAGGGGGCTTTCTTT. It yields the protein CASSFSGGRVQGAFF.

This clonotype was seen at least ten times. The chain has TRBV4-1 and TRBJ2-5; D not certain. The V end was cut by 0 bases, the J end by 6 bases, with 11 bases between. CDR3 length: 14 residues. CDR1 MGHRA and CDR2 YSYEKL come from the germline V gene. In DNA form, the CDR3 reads TGCGCCAGCAGCCAAGATCAAGGCTCCCAGACCCAGTACTTC. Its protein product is CASSQDQGSQTQYF.

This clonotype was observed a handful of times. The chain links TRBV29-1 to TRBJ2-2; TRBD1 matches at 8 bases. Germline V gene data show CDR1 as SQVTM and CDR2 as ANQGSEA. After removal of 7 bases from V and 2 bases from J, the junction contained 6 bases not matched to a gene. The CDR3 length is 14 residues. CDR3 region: CSAVQGANTGELFF. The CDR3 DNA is TGCAGCGCCGTGCAGGGGGCAAACACCGGGGAGCTGTTTTTT.

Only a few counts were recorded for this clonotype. The CDR3 is CASGLVLGRASNTEAFF. Written as DNA, the CDR3 is TGTGCTAGTGGTTTGGTACTCGGCAGGGCTTCGAACACTGAAGCTTTCTTT. The chain employs TRBV12-5 and TRBJ1-1; TRBD1 is a possible D gene (5 bases). Deletions cut 0 bases from V and 1 base from J, with 15 bases between. CDR3 length: 17 residues. Per the germline V gene, CDR1 is LGHNT and CDR2 is FRNRAP.

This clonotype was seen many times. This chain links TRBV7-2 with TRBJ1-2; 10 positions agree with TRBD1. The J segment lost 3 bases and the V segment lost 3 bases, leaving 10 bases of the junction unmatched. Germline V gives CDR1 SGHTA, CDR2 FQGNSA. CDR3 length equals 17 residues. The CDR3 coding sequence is TGTGCCAGCAGCTTCTCGGGTCCGGGACAGGGGTACTATGGCTACACCTTC. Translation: CASSFSGPGQGYYGYTF.

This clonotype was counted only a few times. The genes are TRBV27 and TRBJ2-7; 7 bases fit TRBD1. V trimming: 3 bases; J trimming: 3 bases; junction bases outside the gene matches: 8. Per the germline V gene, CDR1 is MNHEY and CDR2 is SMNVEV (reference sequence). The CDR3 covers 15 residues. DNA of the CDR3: TGTGCCAGCAGTTTCGGACAGGTCGGGAACTACGAGCAGTACTTC. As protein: CASSFGQVGNYEQYF.

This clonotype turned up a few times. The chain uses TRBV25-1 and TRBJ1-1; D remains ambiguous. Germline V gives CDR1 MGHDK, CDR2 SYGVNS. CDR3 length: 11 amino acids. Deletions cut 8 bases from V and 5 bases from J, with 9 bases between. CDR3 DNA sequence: TGTGCCAGCGCCGGGCGGACTGAAGCTTTCTTT. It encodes CASAGRTEAFF.

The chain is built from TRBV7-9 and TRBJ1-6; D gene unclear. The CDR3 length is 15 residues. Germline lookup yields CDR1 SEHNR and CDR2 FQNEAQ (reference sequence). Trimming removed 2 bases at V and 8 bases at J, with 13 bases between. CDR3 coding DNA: TGTGCCAGCAGCTTAATAGGCTCACAAGATTCACCCCTCCACTTT. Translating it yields CASSLIGSQDSPLHF.

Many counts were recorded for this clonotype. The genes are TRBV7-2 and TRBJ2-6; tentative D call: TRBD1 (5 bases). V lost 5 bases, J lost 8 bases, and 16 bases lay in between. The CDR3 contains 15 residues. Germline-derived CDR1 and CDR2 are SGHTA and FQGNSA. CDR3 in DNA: TGTGCCAGCAGCCATACAGGATTCGGGCCCAACGTCCTGACTTTC. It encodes CASSHTGFGPNVLTF.

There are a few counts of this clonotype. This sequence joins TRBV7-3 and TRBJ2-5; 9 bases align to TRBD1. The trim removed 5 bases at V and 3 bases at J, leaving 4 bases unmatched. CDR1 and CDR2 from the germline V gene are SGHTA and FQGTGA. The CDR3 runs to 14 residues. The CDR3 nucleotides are TGTGCCAGCAGCCGGACAGGGGTCGAAGAGACCCAGTACTTC. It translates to CASSRTGVEETQYF. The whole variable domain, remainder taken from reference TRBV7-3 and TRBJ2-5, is GAGVSQTPSNKVTEKGKYVELRCDPISGHTALYWYRQSLGQGPEFLIYFQGTGAADDSGLPNDRFFAVRPEGSVSTLKIQRTERGDSAVYLCASSRTGVEETQYFGPGTRLLVL.

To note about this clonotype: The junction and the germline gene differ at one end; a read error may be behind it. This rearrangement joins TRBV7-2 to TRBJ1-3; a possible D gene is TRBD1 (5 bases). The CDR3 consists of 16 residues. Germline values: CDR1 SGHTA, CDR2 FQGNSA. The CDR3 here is CAISLGGTPSGNTIYF. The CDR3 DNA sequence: TGTGCCATCAGCTTGGGGGGAACCCCCTCTGGAAACACCATATATTTT.

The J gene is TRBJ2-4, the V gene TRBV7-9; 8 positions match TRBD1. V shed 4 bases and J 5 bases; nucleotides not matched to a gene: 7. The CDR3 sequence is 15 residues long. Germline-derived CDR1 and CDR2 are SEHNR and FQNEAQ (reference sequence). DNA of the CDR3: TGTGCCAGCAGCTCTGGACAGGGTGGCCAAAACATTCAGTACTTC. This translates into CASSSGQGGQNIQYF.

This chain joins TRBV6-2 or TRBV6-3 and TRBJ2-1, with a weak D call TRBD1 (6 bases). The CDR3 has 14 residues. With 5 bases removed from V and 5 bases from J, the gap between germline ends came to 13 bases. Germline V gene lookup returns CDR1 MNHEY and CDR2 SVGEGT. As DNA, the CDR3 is TGTGCCAGCAGTCGCCTGGACAGTAACAATGAGCAGTTCTTC. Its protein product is CASSRLDSNNEQFF.

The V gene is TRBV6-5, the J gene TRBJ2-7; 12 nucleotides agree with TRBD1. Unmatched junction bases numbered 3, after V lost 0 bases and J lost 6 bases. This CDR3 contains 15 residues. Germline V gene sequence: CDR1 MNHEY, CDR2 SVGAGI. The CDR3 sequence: CASSYSGTGGIEQYF. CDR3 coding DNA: TGTGCCAGCAGTTACTCCGGGACAGGGGGCATCGAGCAGTACTTC.

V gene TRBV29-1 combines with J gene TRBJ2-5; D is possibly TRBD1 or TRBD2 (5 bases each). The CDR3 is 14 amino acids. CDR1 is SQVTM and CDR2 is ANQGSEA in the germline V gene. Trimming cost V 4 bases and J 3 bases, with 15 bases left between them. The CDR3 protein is CSVGPGDGKETQYF. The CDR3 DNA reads TGCAGCGTTGGCCCCGGGGACGGCAAAGAGACCCAGTACTTC.

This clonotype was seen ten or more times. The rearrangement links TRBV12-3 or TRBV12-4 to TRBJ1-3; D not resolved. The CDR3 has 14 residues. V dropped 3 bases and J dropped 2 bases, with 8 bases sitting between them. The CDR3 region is CASSFPGPGNTIYF. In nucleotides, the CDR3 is TGTGCCAGCAGTTTCCCCGGACCTGGAAACACCATATATTTT.

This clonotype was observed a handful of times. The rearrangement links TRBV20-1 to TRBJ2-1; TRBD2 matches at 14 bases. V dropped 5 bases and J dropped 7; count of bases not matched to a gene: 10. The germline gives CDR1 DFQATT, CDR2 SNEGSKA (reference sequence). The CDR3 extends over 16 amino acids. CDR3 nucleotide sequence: TGCAGTGCTCTGGGGACTAGCGGGAGACGGCGGAATGAGCAGTTCTTC. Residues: CSALGTSGRRRNEQFF.

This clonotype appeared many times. In nucleotides, the CDR3 is TGTGCCAGCAGCGTAGGTCCCGAGAGCAATCAGCCCCAGCATTTT. Protein: CASSVGPESNQPQHF. This rearrangement joins TRBV9 to TRBJ1-5; D uncertain. Germline V lookup: CDR1 SGDLS, CDR2 YYNGEE. The CDR3 is made up of 15 amino acids. The V gene lost 0 bases and the J gene lost 1 base, with 8 bases spanning the gap. Complete variable domain (other parts from reference TRBV9 and TRBJ1-5): DSGVTQTPKHLITATGQRVTLRCSPRSGDLSVYWYQQSLDQGLQFLIQYYNGEERAKGNILERFSAQQFPDLHSELNLSSLELGDSALYFCASSVGPESNQPQHFGDGTRLSIL.

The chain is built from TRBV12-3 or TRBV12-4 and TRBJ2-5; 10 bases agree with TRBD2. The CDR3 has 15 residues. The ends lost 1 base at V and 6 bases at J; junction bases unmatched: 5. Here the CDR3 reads CASSLEASGGKTQYF. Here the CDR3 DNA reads TGTGCCAGCAGTTTAGAGGCTAGCGGGGGAAAGACCCAGTACTTC.

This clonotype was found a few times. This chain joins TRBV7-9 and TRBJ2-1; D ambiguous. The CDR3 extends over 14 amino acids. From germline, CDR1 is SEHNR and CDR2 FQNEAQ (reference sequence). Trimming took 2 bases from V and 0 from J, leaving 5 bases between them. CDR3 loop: CASSLISSYNEQFF. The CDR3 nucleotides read TGTGCCAGCAGCTTAATCAGCTCCTACAATGAGCAGTTCTTC.

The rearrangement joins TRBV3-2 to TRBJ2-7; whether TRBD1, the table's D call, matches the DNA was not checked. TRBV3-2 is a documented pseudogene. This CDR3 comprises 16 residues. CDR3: CASSQDIPPGDDEQYF. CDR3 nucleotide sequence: TGTGCCAGCAGCCAAGATATCCCCCCGGGGGACGACGAGCAGTACTTC.

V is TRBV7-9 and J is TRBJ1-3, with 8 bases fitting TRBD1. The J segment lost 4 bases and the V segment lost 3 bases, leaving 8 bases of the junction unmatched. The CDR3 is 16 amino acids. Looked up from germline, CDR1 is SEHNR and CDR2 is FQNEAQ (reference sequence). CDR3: CASSFPSDRAGNTIYF. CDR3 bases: TGTGCCAGCAGCTTCCCCTCGGACAGGGCGGGAAACACCATATATTTT.

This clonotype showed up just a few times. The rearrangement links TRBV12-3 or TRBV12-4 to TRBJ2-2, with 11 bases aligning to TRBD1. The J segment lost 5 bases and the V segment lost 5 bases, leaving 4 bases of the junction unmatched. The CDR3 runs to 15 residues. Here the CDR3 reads CASSQGTGGTGELFF. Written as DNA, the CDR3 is TGTGCCAGCAGTCAGGGGACAGGGGGGACCGGGGAGCTGTTTTTT.

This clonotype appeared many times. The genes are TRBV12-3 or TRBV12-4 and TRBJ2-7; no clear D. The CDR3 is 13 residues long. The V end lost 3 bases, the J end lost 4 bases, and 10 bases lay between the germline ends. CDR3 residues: CASSFGTVYEQYF. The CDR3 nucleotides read TGTGCCAGCAGTTTTGGAACAGTATACGAGCAGTACTTC.

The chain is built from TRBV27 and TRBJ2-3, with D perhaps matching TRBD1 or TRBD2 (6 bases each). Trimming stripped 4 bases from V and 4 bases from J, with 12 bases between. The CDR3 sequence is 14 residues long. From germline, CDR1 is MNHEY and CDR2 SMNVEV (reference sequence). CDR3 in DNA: TGTGCCAGCAGTTGGGGGGCGGCTTCAGATACGCAGTATTTT. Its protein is CASSWGAASDTQYF.

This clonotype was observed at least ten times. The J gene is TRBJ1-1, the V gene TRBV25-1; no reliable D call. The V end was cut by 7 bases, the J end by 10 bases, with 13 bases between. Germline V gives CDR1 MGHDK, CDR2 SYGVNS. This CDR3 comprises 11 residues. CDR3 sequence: CASMEHILAFF. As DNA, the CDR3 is TGTGCCAGCATGGAACACATCTTAGCTTTCTTT.